One and the same sample provided the 16 T cell receptor beta chains below, sequenced in a study of T cells after yellow fever vaccination. TCRdb re-called the 5' RACE reads through MiXCR, storing one row per CDR3 protein. The sample shows 300,000 to 350,000 distinct CDR3 sequences, around 4.3% of them seen only once. The specimen was PBMCs, collected 15 days after the yellow fever booster vaccination. The receptors stem from a man aged 18 to 30 who received the YFV17D yellow fever vaccine.

This clonotype was seen many times. The CDR3 region is CASSPSGGAGTDTQYF. In DNA, the CDR3 is TGCGCCAGCAGCCCTAGCGGGGGGGCCGGCACAGATACGCAGTATTTT. J is TRBJ2-3 and V is TRBV5-1, with TRBD2 identical over 12 bases. The germline gives CDR1 SGHRS, CDR2 YFSETQ. Trimming took 4 bases from V and 1 from J; bases not matched to a gene: 4. The CDR3 loop spans 16 amino acids.

The sample holds many counts of this clonotype. This chain links TRBV5-1 with TRBJ1-2; possible D gene TRBD1, 6 bases. The V end was cut by 4 bases, the J end by 7 bases, with 20 bases between. Germline values: CDR1 SGHRS, CDR2 YFSETQ. The CDR3 totals 15 residues. This chain's CDR3 is CASSLRDTDSFGYTF. The CDR3 region has the DNA TGCGCCAGCAGCCTGAGGGACACCGATTCTTTTGGCTACACCTTC.

This sequence joins TRBV10-3 and TRBJ2-3, with D perhaps matching TRBD2 (6 bases). Germline V gene sequence: CDR1 ENHRY, CDR2 SYGVKD. V lost 0 bases and J 1 base, leaving 11 bases between the germline ends. The CDR3 consists of 16 residues. DNA of the CDR3: TGTGCCATCAGTGAGTCGATGGCGGGGTGCACAGATACGCAGTATTTT. Translated, it gives CAISESMAGCTDTQYF.

This clonotype was seen more than once but under ten times. V gene TRBV20-1 combines with J gene TRBJ2-1, with 12 positions matching TRBD2. The CDR3 consists of 17 residues. The germline gives CDR1 DFQATT, CDR2 SNEGSKA (reference sequence). Trimming at V came to 2 bases and at J to 8 bases, leaving 13 bases not matched to a gene. This chain's CDR3 is CSARKPGLAGLVDEQFF. The CDR3 region has the DNA TGCAGTGCTAGAAAACCGGGACTAGCGGGCCTGGTCGATGAGCAGTTCTTC.

The CDR3 protein is CASSFADRLYQPQHF. CDR3 in DNA: TGTGCCAGCAGTTTCGCAGACAGGCTTTATCAGCCCCAGCATTTT. V usage is TRBV12-3 or TRBV12-4 and J usage is TRBJ1-5, with D possibly matching TRBD1 (6 bases). Trimming stripped 3 bases from V and 5 bases from J, with 14 bases between. The CDR3 covers 15 residues.

This clonotype was counted only a few times. The chain employs TRBV7-2 and TRBJ2-2; 8 positions match TRBD1. Germline V gene sequence: CDR1 SGHTA, CDR2 FQGNSA. V dropped 2 bases and J dropped 7; count of bases not matched to a gene: 9. This CDR3 is 16 amino acids long. The CDR3 sequence: CASSLQGATGVGELFF. CDR3 DNA: TGTGCCAGCAGCTTACAGGGGGCGACTGGGGTCGGGGAGCTGTTTTTT.

The gene calls are TRBV5-1 and TRBJ2-5; 7 bases match TRBD1. The J segment lost 2 bases and the V segment lost 4 bases, leaving 2 bases of the junction unmatched. This CDR3 region has 13 residues. Germline V gene data show CDR1 as SGHRS and CDR2 as YFSETQ. The CDR3 DNA follows: TGCGCCAGCAGCATGGGACAGCAAGAGACCCAGTACTTC. Amino acid sequence: CASSMGQQETQYF. Full variable domain (rest looked up from reference TRBV5-1 and TRBJ2-5): KAGVTQTPRYLIKTRGQQVTLSCSPISGHRSVSWYQQTPGQGLQFLFEYFSETQRNKGNFPGRFSGRQFSNSRSEMNVSTLELGDSALYLCASSMGQQETQYFGPGTRLLVL.

This clonotype was picked up many times. The rearrangement uses TRBV7-9 and TRBJ2-1; D may be TRBD2 (5 bases). Germline V gives CDR1 SEHNR, CDR2 FQNEAQ (reference sequence). The CDR3 loop spans 12 amino acids. Trimming took off 5 bases at V and 6 bases at J, with 8 bases between the two ends. The CDR3 coding sequence is TGTGCCAGCAGCCTTCTAGCCAATGAGCAGTTCTTC. Translation: CASSLLANEQFF.

This clonotype was recorded a few times. The chain employs TRBV30 and TRBJ2-1; 9 bases line up with TRBD1. J lost 3 bases, V lost 4 bases, and 4 bases had no gene match. CDR3 length equals 14 residues. CDR1 is GTSNPN and CDR2 is SVGIG in the germline V gene (reference sequence). The CDR3: CAWNKDRGYNEQFF. The DNA for the CDR3 is TGTGCCTGGAACAAGGACAGGGGCTACAATGAGCAGTTCTTC.

This clonotype was found many times. The J gene is TRBJ2-5, the V gene TRBV7-8; D remains ambiguous. The germline gives CDR1 SGHVS, CDR2 FQNEAQ. The CDR3 has 14 amino acids. V gave up 4 bases and J gave up 5 bases, with 14 bases separating them. The CDR3 loop is CASSSPDDRETQYF. The CDR3 DNA reads TGTGCCAGCAGCTCGCCGGACGATAGGGAGACCCAGTACTTC.

The sample holds many counts of this clonotype. The chain combines TRBV27 with TRBJ1-2, with D maybe TRBD1 (5 bases). This CDR3 is built from 13 residues. Germline-derived CDR1 and CDR2 are MNHEY and SMNVEV (reference sequence). V was shortened by 4 bases and J by 3 bases, with 9 bases between the two germline ends. CDR3 residues: CASSSVRDYGYTF. The CDR3 DNA reads TGTGCCAGCAGTTCGGTCAGGGACTATGGCTACACCTTC.

In this sample, this clonotype turned up a few times. The chain links TRBV11-2 to TRBJ2-7; D is unclear. The V and J ends lost 1 base and 5 bases respectively, with 9 bases between them. Germline lookup yields CDR1 SGHAT and CDR2 FQNNGV. There are 13 residues in the CDR3. In DNA, the CDR3 is TGTGCCAGCAGCTTAGCCGCTACGGACGAGCAGTACTTC. This encodes CASSLAATDEQYF.

The rearrangement links TRBV7-9 to TRBJ2-1; possibly TRBD1 for D (5 bases). Trimming cost V 2 bases and J 0 bases, with 8 bases left between them. Per the germline V gene, CDR1 is SEHNR and CDR2 is FQNEAQ (reference sequence). The CDR3 length is 15 residues. CDR3 in amino acids: CASSLLQGSYNEQFF. The CDR3 DNA reads TGTGCCAGCAGCTTACTGCAGGGCTCCTACAATGAGCAGTTCTTC.

This clonotype has ten or more counts. The chain joins TRBV3-1 to TRBJ1-6; 11 nucleotides agree with TRBD1. CDR3 size: 16 residues. The ends lost 3 bases at V and 6 bases at J; junction bases unmatched: 4. The germline V gene encodes CDR1 LGHDT and CDR2 YNNKEL (reference sequence). The CDR3 DNA follows: TGTGCCAGCAGCCAGCTTGGGACAGGGGGTAATTCACCCCTCCACTTT. Translated: CASSQLGTGGNSPLHF.

This clonotype was picked up many times. The V gene is TRBV29-1, the J gene TRBJ2-7; D perhaps matches TRBD1 (6 bases). Germline values: CDR1 SQVTM, CDR2 ANQGSEA. The CDR3 contains 13 residues. The V gene lost 5 bases and the J gene lost 7 bases, with 18 bases spanning the gap. CDR3 DNA sequence: TGCAGCGTTTGGCTCAGGGGCTTTGAGGAGCAGTACTTC. Its translation is CSVWLRGFEEQYF.

The chain employs TRBV6-5 and TRBJ2-7, with D maybe TRBD2 (6 bases). CDR1 and CDR2 (germline): MNHEY, SVGAGI. Trimming removed 4 bases from V and 6 bases from J, with 19 bases in between. CDR3 length: 15 residues. This CDR3 is CASSLGGGIPLEQYF. The CDR3 DNA reads TGTGCCAGCAGTTTGGGGGGTGGGATCCCCCTCGAGCAGTACTTC.